These 10 T cell receptor beta chains share one sample of origin, sequenced in a study of CD8+CD57+ T cells in acquired aplastic anemia. It was genomic DNA that served as the template for profiling TCR beta VDJ and CDR3. TCRdb recomputed calls from the reads with MiXCR, one row per CDR3 protein. The sample comprises 100,000 to 150,000 distinct CDR3 sequences, roughly 40% of which are singletons, and roughly 8.4% rests with the top ten. Sequencing used sorted CD4+, CD8+, or CD8+CD57+ T cells (not recorded which) from PBMCs. All receptors come from a human donor in good health, serving as a control.

This clonotype was found many times. The chain combines TRBV7-8 with TRBJ1-4; tentatively, D is TRBD1 (5 bases). V dropped 5 bases and J dropped 4 bases, with 11 bases sitting between them. The CDR3 is 14 residues long. Germline V lookup: CDR1 SGHVS, CDR2 FQNEAQ. The CDR3 nucleotides read TGTGCCAGCAGCACCAAGGGACTTAATGAAAAACTGTTTTTT. It yields the protein CASSTKGLNEKLFF.

A note on this clonotype: In this CDR3 the conserved last residue, phenylalanine or tryptophan, is missing, so a read error is likely. The DNA is left out, because the CDR3 cannot be placed on it with certainty; the CDR3 is given as TCRdb lists it. V gene TRBV7-3 combines with J gene TRBJ2-1. Both ends counted, the CDR3 spans 9 residues. Germline values: CDR1 SGHTA, CDR2 FQGTGA. CDR3 amino acids: CASSPLNLL.

V gene TRBV3-1 combines with J gene TRBJ2-2; D not certain. The germline CDR1 and CDR2 sequences are LGHDT and YNNKEL (reference sequence). The CDR3 totals 13 residues. V was cut by 2 bases and J by 6 bases, with 7 bases left in between. The CDR3 loop reads CASSQHAAGELFF. In DNA, the CDR3 is TGTGCCAGCAGCCAACACGCCGCCGGGGAGCTGTTTTTT.

CDR3 loop: CASSQEDPQGRGGYTF. The DNA of the CDR3 is TGTGCCAGCAGCCAAGAGGACCCACAGGGTCGGGGGGGCTACACCTTC. J is TRBJ1-2 and V is TRBV3-1; a weak D match, TRBD1 (6 bases). Germline V gene data show CDR1 as LGHDT and CDR2 as YNNKEL (reference sequence). Trimming left V 0 bases short and J 8 bases short, with 19 bases between. This CDR3 comprises 16 residues. Complete variable domain (other parts from reference TRBV3-1 and TRBJ1-2): DTAVSQTPKYLVTQMGNDKSIKCEQNLGHDTMYWYKQDSKKFLKIMFSYNNKELIINETVPNRFSPKSPDKAHLNLHINSLELGDSAVYFCASSQEDPQGRGGYTFGSGTRLTVV.

The chain uses TRBV29-1 and TRBJ1-2; the D gene is possibly TRBD1 (6 bases). The V gene lost 4 bases and the J gene lost 3 bases, with 9 bases spanning the gap. Germline CDR1 and CDR2: SQVTM and ANQGSEA. The CDR3 contains 12 residues. The CDR3 here is CSVADRHYGYTF. The DNA of the CDR3 is TGCAGCGTTGCAGACAGGCACTATGGCTACACCTTC.

This clonotype was counted at least ten times. The chain uses TRBV18 and TRBJ2-7; 8 nucleotides line up with TRBD1. Germline V gene sequence: CDR1 KGHSH, CDR2 LQKENI. This CDR3 comprises 15 residues. With 4 bases clipped from V and 2 bases from J, the junction kept 7 bases outside the gene matches. CDR3 region: CASSLGQGKPYEQYF. DNA for the CDR3: TGTGCCAGCTCACTCGGACAGGGTAAACCCTACGAGCAGTACTTC.

The chain recombines TRBV24-1 with TRBJ1-2; D is perhaps TRBD1 (6 bases). With 6 bases removed from V and 8 bases from J, the gap between germline ends came to 15 bases. Per germline, CDR1 KGHDR and CDR2 SFDVKD. The CDR3 consists of 13 residues. CDR3 sequence (DNA): TGTGCCACCAGTTTATGGCGGGGGGCGGGCTACACCTTC. It yields the protein CATSLWRGAGYTF.

This clonotype was recorded many times. This rearrangement joins TRBV12-3 or TRBV12-4 to TRBJ2-5; weak D call: TRBD2 (5 bases). This CDR3 has 14 residues. V lost 3 bases and J lost 4, with 12 bases in between. CDR3 sequence reads: CASSFGVYVETQYF. CDR3 sequence (DNA): TGTGCCAGCAGTTTCGGGGTTTATGTAGAGACCCAGTACTTC.

The V and J genes are TRBV2 and TRBJ2-1; the D gene could be TRBD1 or TRBD2 (5 bases each). V lost 7 bases and J 4 bases, leaving 20 bases between the germline ends. The CDR3 extends over 16 amino acids. CDR1 and CDR2 from the germline V gene are SNHLY and FYNNEI. The CDR3 DNA follows: TGTGCCAGCACAGGGAAGCCGGGACCACGTTACAATGAGCAGTTCTTC. Amino acids: CASTGKPGPRYNEQFF.

The gene calls are TRBV2 and TRBJ2-6, with D perhaps TRBD1 (7 bases). The CDR3 is 15 amino acids. Germline V gene lookup returns CDR1 SNHLY and CDR2 FYNNEI. Trimming took 5 bases from V and 4 from J, leaving 12 bases between them. CDR3 sequence reads: CASSSAGGGANVLTF. The CDR3 coding sequence is TGTGCCAGCAGTTCCGCAGGGGGGGGGGCCAACGTCCTGACTTTC.